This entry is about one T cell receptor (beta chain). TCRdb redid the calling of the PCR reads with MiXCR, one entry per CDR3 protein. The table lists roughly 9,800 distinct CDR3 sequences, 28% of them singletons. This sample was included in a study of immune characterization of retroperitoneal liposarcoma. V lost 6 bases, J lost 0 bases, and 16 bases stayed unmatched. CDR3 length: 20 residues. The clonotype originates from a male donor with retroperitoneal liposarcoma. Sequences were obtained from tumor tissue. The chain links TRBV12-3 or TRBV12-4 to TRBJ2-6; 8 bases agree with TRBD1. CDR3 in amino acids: CASSTPLTGDFLSGANVLTF. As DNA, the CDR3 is TGTGCCAGCAGCACACCCCTGACAGGGGATTTCCTCTCTGGGGCCAACGTCCTGACTTTC.